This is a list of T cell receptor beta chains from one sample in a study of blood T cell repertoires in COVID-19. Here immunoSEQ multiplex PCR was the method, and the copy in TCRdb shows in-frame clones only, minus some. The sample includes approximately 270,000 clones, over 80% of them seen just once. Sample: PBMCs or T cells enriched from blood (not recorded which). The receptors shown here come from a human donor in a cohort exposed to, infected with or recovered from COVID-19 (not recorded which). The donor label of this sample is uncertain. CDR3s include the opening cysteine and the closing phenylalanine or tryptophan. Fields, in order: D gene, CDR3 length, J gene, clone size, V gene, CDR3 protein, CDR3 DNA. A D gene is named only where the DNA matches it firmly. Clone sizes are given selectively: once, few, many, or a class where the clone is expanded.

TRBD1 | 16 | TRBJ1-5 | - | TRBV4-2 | CASSLIQGYSNQPQHF | TGTGCCAGCAGCCTAATACAGGGGTATAGCAATCAGCCCCAGCATTTT
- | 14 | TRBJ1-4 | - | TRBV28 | CASSLQGQYEKLFF | TGTGCCAGCAGTTTGCAGGGGCAGTACGAAAAACTGTTTTTT
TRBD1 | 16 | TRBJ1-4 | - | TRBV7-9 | CASSLGDRGAVEKLFF | TGTGCCAGCAGCTTAGGGGACAGGGGGGCTGTCGAAAAACTGTTTTTT
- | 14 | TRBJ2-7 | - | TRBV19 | CASSSLVSSYEQYF | TGTGCCAGTAGTAGTCTAGTGAGCTCCTACGAGCAGTACTTC
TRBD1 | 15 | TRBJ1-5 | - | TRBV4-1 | CASSLDRVGNQPQHF | TGCGCCAGCAGTTTGGACAGGGTAGGCAATCAGCCCCAGCATTTT
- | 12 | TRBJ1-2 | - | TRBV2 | CASSTNRVGYTF | TGTGCCAGCAGTACTAACAGGGTCGGCTACACCTTC
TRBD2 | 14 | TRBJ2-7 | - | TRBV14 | CASSQDRSGGAYYF | TGTGCCAGCAGCCAAGACCGTAGCGGGGGGGCATATTACTTC
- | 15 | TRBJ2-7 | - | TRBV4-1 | CASSRDQVTGYEQYF | TGCGCCAGCAGCCGAGATCAGGTAACTGGGTACGAGCAGTACTTC
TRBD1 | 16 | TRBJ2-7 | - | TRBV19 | CASSITGVVNGREQYF | TGTGCCAGTAGTATCACAGGGGTAGTTAATGGTCGCGAGCAGTACTTC
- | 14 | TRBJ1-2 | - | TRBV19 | CASAPGGMVKGYTF | TGTGCCAGTGCCCCCGGGGGAATGGTGAAGGGCTACACCTTC
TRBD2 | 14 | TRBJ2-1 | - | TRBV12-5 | CASDPGGYYNEQFF | TGTGCTAGTGACCCGGGGGGATACTACAATGAGCAGTTCTTC
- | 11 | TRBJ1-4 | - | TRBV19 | CASIRGEKLFF | TGTGCCAGTATTAGAGGTGAAAAACTGTTTTTT
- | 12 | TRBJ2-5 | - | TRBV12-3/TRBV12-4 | CASSWGRETQYF | TGTGCCAGCAGCTGGGGGCGTGAGACCCAGTACTTC
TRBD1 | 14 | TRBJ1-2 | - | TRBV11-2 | CASSGTGGGYGYTF | TGTGCCAGCAGCGGGACAGGGGGAGGTTATGGCTACACCTTC
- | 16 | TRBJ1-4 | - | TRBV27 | CASSLSAGETNEKLFF | TGTGCCAGCAGTTTAAGCGCGGGGGAGACTAATGAAAAACTGTTTTTT
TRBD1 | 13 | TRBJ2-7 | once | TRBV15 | CATAGDSSYEQYF | TGTGCCACAGCCGGGGACAGCTCCTACGAGCAGTACTTC
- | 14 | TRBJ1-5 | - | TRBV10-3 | CAISEQGSNQPQHF | TGTGCCATCAGTGAACAGGGCAGCAATCAGCCCCAGCATTTT
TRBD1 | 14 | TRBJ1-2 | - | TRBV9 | CASSPGQDNYGYTF | TGTGCCAGCTCCCCGGGACAGGACAACTATGGCTACACCTTC
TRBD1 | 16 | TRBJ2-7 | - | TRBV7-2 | CASTRGAGQASYEQYF | TGTGCCAGCACTCGCGGGGCGGGACAGGCCTCCTACGAGCAGTACTTC
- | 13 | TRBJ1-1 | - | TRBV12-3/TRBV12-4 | CASSLTSYTEAFF | TGTGCCAGCAGTTTAACTAGTTACACTGAAGCTTTCTTT
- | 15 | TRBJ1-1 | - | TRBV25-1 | CASSDNTGGGTEAFF | TGTGCCAGCAGTGATAACACCGGGGGAGGTACTGAAGCTTTCTTT
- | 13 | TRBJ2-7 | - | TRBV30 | CAWSGDFSDEQYF | TGTGCCTGGAGTGGGGACTTTAGCGACGAGCAGTACTTC
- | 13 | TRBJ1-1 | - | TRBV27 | CASSPLQHSEAFF | TGTGCCAGCAGTCCGTTACAGCATTCAGAAGCTTTCTTT
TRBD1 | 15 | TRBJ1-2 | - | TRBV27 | CASSLSRDRVSGYTF | TGTGCCAGCAGTTTATCCCGGGACAGAGTATCAGGCTACACCTTC
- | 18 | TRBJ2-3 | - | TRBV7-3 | CASSLTSSLPVGTDTQYF | TGTGCCAGCAGCTTAACCTCTAGTTTGCCGGTAGGCACAGATACGCAGTATTTT
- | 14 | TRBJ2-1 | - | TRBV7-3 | CASSLTAGSNEQFF | TGTGCCAGCAGCTTAACGGCAGGGTCCAATGAGCAGTTCTTC
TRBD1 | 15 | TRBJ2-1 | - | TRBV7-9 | CASSYGQGARDEQFF | TGTGCCAGCAGTTACGGACAGGGGGCCAGGGATGAGCAGTTCTTC
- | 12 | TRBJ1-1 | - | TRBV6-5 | CACGRVNTEAFF | TGTGCCTGTGGGCGCGTGAACACTGAAGCTTTCTTT
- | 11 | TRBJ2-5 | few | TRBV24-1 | CATSLRETQYF | TGTGCCACCAGTCTCCGAGAGACCCAGTACTTC
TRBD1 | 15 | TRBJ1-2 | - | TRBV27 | CASSPRGQGGYGYTF | TGTGCCAGCAGTCCTCGAGGACAGGGTGGGTATGGCTACACCTTC
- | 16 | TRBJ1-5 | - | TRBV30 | CAWSAPIWAGDQPQHF | TGTGCCTGGAGCGCCCCCATCTGGGCAGGGGATCAGCCCCAGCATTTT
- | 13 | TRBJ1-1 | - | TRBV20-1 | CSASSQMNTEAFF | TGCAGTGCTAGTTCGCAGATGAACACTGAAGCTTTCTTT
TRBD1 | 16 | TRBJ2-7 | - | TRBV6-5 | CASSYSGTGTSYEQYF | TGTGCCAGCAGTTACTCGGGGACAGGGACTTCCTACGAGCAGTACTTC
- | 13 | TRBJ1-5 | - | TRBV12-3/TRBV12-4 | CASRRRVDQPQHF | TGTGCCAGCAGGCGACGGGTAGATCAGCCCCAGCATTTT
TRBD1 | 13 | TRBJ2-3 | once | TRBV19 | CATRDRLTDTQYF | TGTGCCACCCGGGACAGACTCACAGATACGCAGTATTTT
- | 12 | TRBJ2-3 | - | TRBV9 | CASSVEEGTQYF | TGTGCCAGCAGCGTAGAGGAGGGTACGCAGTATTTT
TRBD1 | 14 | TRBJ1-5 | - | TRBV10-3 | CAISQGELNQPQHF | TGTGCCATCTCACAGGGGGAGCTTAATCAGCCCCAGCATTTT
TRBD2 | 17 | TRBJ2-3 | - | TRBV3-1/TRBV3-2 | CASGFLSGTRVRDTQYF | TGTGCCAGCGGCTTCCTTTCCGGGACTAGAGTTCGGGATACGCAGTATTTT
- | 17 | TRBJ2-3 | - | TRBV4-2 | CASSQSRGGAGTDTQYF | TGTGCCAGCAGCCAATCACGTGGAGGGGCAGGCACAGATACGCAGTATTTT
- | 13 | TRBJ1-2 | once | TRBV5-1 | CASSLASPDSYTF | TGCGCCAGCAGCTTGGCTTCTCCGGACTCCTACACCTTC
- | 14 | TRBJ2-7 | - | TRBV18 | CASSPAGNLVEQYF | TGTGCCAGCTCACCAGCGGGGAACTTAGTCGAGCAGTACTTC
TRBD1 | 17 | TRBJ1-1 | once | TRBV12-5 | CASGFPGTGAFNTEAFF | TGTGCTAGTGGTTTTCCCGGGACAGGGGCTTTCAACACTGAAGCTTTCTTT
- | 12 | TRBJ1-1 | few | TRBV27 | CASSFPDSEAFF | TGTGCCAGCAGTTTCCCGGACAGTGAAGCTTTCTTT
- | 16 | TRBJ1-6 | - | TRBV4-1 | CASSQVGTLKGSPLHF | TGCGCCAGCAGCCAAGTTGGGACACTTAAAGGTTCACCCCTCCACTTT
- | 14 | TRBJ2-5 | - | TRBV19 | CASSIGRRGETQYF | TGTGCCAGTAGTATCGGCAGGAGGGGTGAGACCCAGTACTTC
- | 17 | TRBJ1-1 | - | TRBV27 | CASSRWGGNGGRTEAFF | TGTGCCAGCAGCCGCTGGGGGGGGAACGGAGGTCGCACTGAAGCTTTCTTT
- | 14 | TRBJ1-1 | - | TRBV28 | CASSLGHANTEAFF | TGTGCCAGCAGTTTAGGACACGCGAACACTGAAGCTTTCTTT
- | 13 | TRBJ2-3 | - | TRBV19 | CASADGDTDTQYF | TGTGCCAGCGCAGACGGGGACACAGATACGCAGTATTTT
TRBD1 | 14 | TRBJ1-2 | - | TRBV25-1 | CASSPLDRGYGYTF | TGTGCCAGCAGTCCCCTGGACAGGGGCTATGGCTACACCTTC
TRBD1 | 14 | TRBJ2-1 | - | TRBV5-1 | CASSTGQGASEQFF | TGCGCCAGCAGCACAGGACAGGGTGCAAGTGAGCAGTTCTTC
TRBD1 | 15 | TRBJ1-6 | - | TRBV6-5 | CASSYGRGRRSPLHF | TGTGCCAGCAGTTACGGCAGGGGGCGAAGGTCACCCCTCCACTTT
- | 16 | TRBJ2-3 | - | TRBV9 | CASSAEGRGGTDTQYF | TGTGCCAGCAGCGCCGAGGGGCGGGGAGGCACAGATACGCAGTATTTT